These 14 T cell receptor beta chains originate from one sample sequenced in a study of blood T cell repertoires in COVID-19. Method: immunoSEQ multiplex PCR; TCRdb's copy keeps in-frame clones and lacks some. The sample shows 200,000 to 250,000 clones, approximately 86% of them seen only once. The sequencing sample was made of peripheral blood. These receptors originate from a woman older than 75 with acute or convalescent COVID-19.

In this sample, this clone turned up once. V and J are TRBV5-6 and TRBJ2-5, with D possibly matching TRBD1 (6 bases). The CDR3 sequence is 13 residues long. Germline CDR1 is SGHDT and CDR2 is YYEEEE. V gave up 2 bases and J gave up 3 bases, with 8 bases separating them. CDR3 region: CASSLGGKETQYF. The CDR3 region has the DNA TGTGCCAGCAGCTTAGGGGGTAAAGAGACCCAGTACTTC. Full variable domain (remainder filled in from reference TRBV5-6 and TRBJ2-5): DAGVTQSPTHLIKTRGQQVTLRCSPKSGHDTVSWYQQALGQGPQFIFQYYEEEERQRGNFPDRFSGHQFPNYSSELNVNALLLGDSALYLCASSLGGKETQYFGPGTRLLVL.

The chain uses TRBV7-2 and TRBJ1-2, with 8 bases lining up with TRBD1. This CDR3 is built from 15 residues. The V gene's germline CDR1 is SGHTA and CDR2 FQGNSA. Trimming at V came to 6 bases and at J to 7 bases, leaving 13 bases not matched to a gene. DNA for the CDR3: TGTGCCAGCAGATACCTCGTTGGACAGGGAGTTGGCTACACCTTC. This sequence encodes CASRYLVGQGVGYTF.

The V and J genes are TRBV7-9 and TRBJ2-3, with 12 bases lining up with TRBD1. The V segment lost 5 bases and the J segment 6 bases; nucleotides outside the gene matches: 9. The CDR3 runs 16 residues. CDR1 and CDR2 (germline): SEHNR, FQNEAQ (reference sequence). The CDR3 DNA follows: TGTGCCAGCAGCCCCGGGACAGGGGGCGCATACGATACGCAGTATTTT. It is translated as CASSPGTGGAYDTQYF.

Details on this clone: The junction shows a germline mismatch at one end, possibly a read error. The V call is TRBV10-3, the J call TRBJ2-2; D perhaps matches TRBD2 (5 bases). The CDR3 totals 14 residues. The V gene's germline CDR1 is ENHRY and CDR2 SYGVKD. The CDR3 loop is CAYERYKGTGELFF. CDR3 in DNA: TGCGCCTATGAGCGGTACAAGGGCACCGGGGAGCTGTTTTTT.

The CDR3 region is CASSSPGQGSRNEQFF. The CDR3 DNA reads TGTGCCAGCAGTTCGCCGGGACAGGGGTCACGCAATGAGCAGTTCTTC. The J gene is TRBJ2-1, the V gene TRBV28; 10 bases agree with TRBD1. Trimming at V came to 4 bases and at J to 6 bases, leaving 9 bases not matched to a gene. Germline CDR1 MDHEN, CDR2 SYDVKM. The CDR3 has 16 residues.

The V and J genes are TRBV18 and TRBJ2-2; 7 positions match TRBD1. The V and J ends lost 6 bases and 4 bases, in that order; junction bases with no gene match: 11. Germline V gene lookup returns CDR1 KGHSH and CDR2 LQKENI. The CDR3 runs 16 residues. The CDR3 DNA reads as TGTGCCAGCTCGGCCTCCGCAACAGGGGCCACCGGGGAGCTGTTTTTT. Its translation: CASSASATGATGELFF.

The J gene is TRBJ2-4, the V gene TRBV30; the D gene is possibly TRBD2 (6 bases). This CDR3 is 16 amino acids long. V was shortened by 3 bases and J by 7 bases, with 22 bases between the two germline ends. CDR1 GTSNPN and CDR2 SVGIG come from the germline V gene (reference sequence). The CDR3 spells CAWSFTGGFLYNIQYF. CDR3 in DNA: TGTGCCTGGAGCTTCACTGGGGGGTTCTTATACAACATTCAGTACTTC.

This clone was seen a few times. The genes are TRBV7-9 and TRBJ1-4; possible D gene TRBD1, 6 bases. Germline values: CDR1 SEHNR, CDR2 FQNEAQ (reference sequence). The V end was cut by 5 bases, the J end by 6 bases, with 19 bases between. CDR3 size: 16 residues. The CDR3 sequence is CASSPDRFATDEKLFF. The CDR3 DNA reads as TGTGCCAGCAGCCCCGACAGGTTCGCTACGGATGAAAAACTGTTTTTT.

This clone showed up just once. The CDR3 DNA sequence: TGTGCCAGCAGTTACGGGCGGGGGCCTAGCAATGAGCAGTTCTTC. Its translation: CASSYGRGPSNEQFF. This chain uses TRBV6-2 or TRBV6-3 with TRBJ2-1; D possibly corresponds to TRBD2 (7 bases). Trimming removed 2 bases from V and 6 bases from J, with 14 bases in between. The CDR3 sequence is 15 residues long. Per the germline V gene, CDR1 is MNHEY and CDR2 is SVGEGT.

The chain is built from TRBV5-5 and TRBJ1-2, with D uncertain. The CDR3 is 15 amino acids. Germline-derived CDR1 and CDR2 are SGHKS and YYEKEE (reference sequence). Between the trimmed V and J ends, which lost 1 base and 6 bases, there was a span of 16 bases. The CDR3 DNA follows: TGTGCCAGCAGCTTGCGATGGATGTCCGGGGATGGCTACACCTTC. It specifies CASSLRWMSGDGYTF.

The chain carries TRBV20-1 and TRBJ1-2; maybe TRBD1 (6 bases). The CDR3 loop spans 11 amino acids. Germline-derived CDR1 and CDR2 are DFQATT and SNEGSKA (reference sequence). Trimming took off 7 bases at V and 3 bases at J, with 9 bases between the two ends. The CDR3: CSDRDDYGYTF. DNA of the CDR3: TGCAGTGACAGGGATGACTATGGCTACACCTTC.

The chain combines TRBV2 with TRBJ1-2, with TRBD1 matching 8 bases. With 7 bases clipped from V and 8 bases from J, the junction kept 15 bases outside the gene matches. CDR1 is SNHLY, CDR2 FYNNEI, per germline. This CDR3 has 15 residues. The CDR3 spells CASNSDVGRGRGYTF. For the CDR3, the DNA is TGTGCCAGCAATTCCGACGTCGGCAGGGGGCGCGGCTACACCTTC.

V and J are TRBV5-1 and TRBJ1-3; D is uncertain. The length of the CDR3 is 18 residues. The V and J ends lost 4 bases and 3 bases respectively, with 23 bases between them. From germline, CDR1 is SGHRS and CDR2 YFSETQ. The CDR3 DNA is TGCGCCAGCAGCCGAGAACCCGGCGAGAGTCCGGGTGGAAACACCATATATTTT. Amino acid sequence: CASSREPGESPGGNTIYF.

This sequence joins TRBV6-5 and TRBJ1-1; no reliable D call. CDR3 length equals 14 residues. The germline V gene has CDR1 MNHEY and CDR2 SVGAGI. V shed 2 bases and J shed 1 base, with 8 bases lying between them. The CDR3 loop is CASSYNSPNTEAFF. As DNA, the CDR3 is TGTGCCAGCAGTTACAACTCGCCGAACACTGAAGCTTTCTTT.